These 10 T cell receptor beta chains were all obtained from the same sample, sequenced in a study of cytomegalovirus exposure and HLA in healthy donors (dated 2017 in TCRdb). Libraries were prepared through the immunoSEQ multiplex PCR assay. The multiplex PCR relied on a mix of 60 forward primers for TCR Vbeta segments and 13 reverse primers for TCR Jbeta segments. The table was pulled from immuneACCESS by TCRdb, which kept in-frame rearrangements only. Such tables lose some clones; where checked, under half of the loss comes from unresolved V genes, and the rest has no known cause. The sample table shows some 150,000 clones, and roughly four fifths are seen once. 3% to 3.5% of the sample goes to the ten largest clones. The material sequenced was PBMCs. These receptors were obtained from a male donor in good health and CMV-seronegative.

V gene TRBV28 combines with J gene TRBJ2-5, with 7 bases identical to TRBD2. With 2 bases clipped from V and 1 base from J, the junction kept 4 bases outside the gene matches. Germline V gene lookup returns CDR1 MDHEN and CDR2 SYDVKM. CDR3 length: 15 amino acids. CDR3 in amino acids: CASSLQRGVQETQYF. The CDR3 coding sequence is TGTGCCAGCAGTTTACAGCGGGGAGTCCAAGAGACCCAGTACTTC.

The chain couples TRBV4-1 to TRBJ1-6; weak D call: TRBD1 (6 bases). Trimming pared 1 base from V and 5 bases from J, leaving 15 bases between. This CDR3 region has 17 residues. Germline values: CDR1 MGHRA, CDR2 YSYEKL. The CDR3 bases are TGCGCCAGCAGCCAAGGCGAAGGGGGATGGAATAATTCACCCCTCCACTTT. Protein: CASSQGEGGWNNSPLHF.

In its sample, this clone was seen once. This chain joins TRBV9 and TRBJ2-5; no clear D. The germline V gene encodes CDR1 SGDLS and CDR2 YYNGEE. The CDR3 extends over 14 amino acids. V was cut by 0 bases and J by 4 bases, with 10 bases left in between. CDR3 loop: CASSVGSHGETQYF. The CDR3 DNA is TGTGCCAGCAGCGTAGGTTCTCACGGAGAGACCCAGTACTTC.

The CDR3 loop is CASSFILPGTGELFF. CDR3 in DNA: TGTGCCAGCAGTTTTATTTTGCCGGGAACCGGGGAGCTGTTTTTT. The chain is built from TRBV27 and TRBJ2-2, with D possibly matching TRBD2 (5 bases). Trimming shortened V by 3 bases and J by 5 bases, and 13 bases separated the two germline ends. The germline V gene encodes CDR1 MNHEY and CDR2 SMNVEV (reference sequence). The CDR3 loop spans 15 amino acids.

The genes are TRBV11-2 and TRBJ2-7, with D hard to call. Trimming pared 5 bases from V and 1 base from J, leaving 12 bases between. Germline V gene data show CDR1 as SGHAT and CDR2 as FQNNGV. The CDR3 consists of 14 residues. Here the CDR3 reads CASSPQAISYEQYF. In DNA form, the CDR3 reads TGTGCCAGCAGCCCGCAGGCCATTTCCTACGAGCAGTACTTC.

This chain connects TRBV7-8 to TRBJ1-1, with D possibly TRBD1 on 6 matching bases. Germline values: CDR1 SGHVS, CDR2 FQNEAQ. The V gene lost 4 bases and the J gene lost 1 base, with 10 bases spanning the gap. This CDR3 spans 14 amino acids. Written as DNA, the CDR3 is TGTGCCAGCAGCTACGGACAGAAGAACACTGAAGCTTTCTTT. It specifies CASSYGQKNTEAFF.

This rearrangement joins TRBV5-8 to TRBJ2-3; D is perhaps TRBD1 (6 bases). CDR3 length equals 14 residues. Germline CDR1 and CDR2: SGHTS and YDEGEE. V lost 2 bases and J lost 2, with 9 bases in between. The CDR3 DNA sequence: TGTGCCAGCAGCTTAGGGGGTATCACAGATACGCAGTATTTT. Its protein product is CASSLGGITDTQYF.

The chain joins TRBV27 to TRBJ1-5; 8 bases are shared with TRBD1. The CDR3 is 18 residues long. Germline CDR1 reads MNHEY; CDR2 reads SMNVEV (reference sequence). V lost 6 bases to trimming and J lost 0 bases; unmatched junction nucleotides: 13. CDR3 amino acids: CASRGTGAFYHSNQPQHF. In nucleotides, the CDR3 is TGTGCCAGCAGGGGGACAGGTGCTTTTTATCATAGCAATCAGCCCCAGCATTTT.

The chain links TRBV15 to TRBJ1-1; D is unresolved. Germline loops: CDR1 LNHNV, CDR2 YYDKDF (reference sequence). The CDR3 has 14 residues. Trimming took 7 bases from V and 2 from J, leaving 14 bases between them. The CDR3 protein is CATTLSPVNTEAFF. The DNA for the CDR3 is TGTGCCACCACACTTTCGCCGGTTAACACTGAAGCTTTCTTT.

The CDR3 here is CASSWMGSPNQPQHF. The CDR3 nucleotides are TGTGCCAGCAGTTGGATGGGGAGCCCAAATCAGCCCCAGCATTTT. The rearrangement joins TRBV2 to TRBJ1-5; D ambiguous. Trimming pared 5 bases from V and 4 bases from J, leaving 15 bases between. CDR1 is SNHLY and CDR2 is FYNNEI in the germline V gene. There are 15 residues in the CDR3. Full variable domain (missing parts from reference TRBV2 and TRBJ1-5): EPEVTQTPSHQVTQMGQEVILRCVPISNHLYFYWYRQILGQKVEFLVSFYNNEISEKSEIFDDQFSVERPDGSNFTLKIRSTKLEDSAMYFCASSWMGSPNQPQHFGDGTRLSIL.